A single sample gave rise to the 8 T cell receptor beta chains below, sequenced in a study of cytomegalovirus exposure and HLA in healthy donors. PCR involved 60 Vbeta and 13 Jbeta primers. TCRdb keeps only in-frame clones here, not all; method: immunoSEQ multiplex PCR. The sample yields 110,000 or so clones, under 85% seen once. The sample consisted of PBMCs. The receptors shown here come from a woman between 40 and 55 years old in good health and CMV-seropositive.

V usage is TRBV9 and J usage is TRBJ1-1; D gene unclear. Trimming took off 0 bases at V and 2 bases at J, with 5 bases between the two ends. CDR3 size: 13 residues. CDR1 is SGDLS, CDR2 YYNGEE, per germline. The chain's CDR3 is CASSVGTNTEAFF. The CDR3 DNA sequence: TGTGCCAGCAGCGTAGGAACTAACACTGAAGCTTTCTTT.

The CDR3, as DNA: TGTGCCAGCAGCCAAGATCCCGGGGGGAGTGGTTCCGGGGAGCTGTTTTTT. It codes for CASSQDPGGSGSGELFF. The V gene is TRBV4-2, the J gene TRBJ2-2, with 7 bases that match TRBD2. Germline loops: CDR1 LGHNA, CDR2 YNFKEQ. The trim removed 0 bases at V and 6 bases at J, leaving 10 bases unmatched. The length of the CDR3 is 17 residues.

V gene TRBV27 combines with J gene TRBJ2-1; tentative D call: TRBD2 (7 bases). Between the trimmed V and J ends, which lost 2 bases and 6 bases, there was a span of 14 bases. This CDR3 comprises 15 residues. The germline V gene has CDR1 MNHEY and CDR2 SMNVEV (reference sequence). CDR3 DNA sequence: TGTGCCAGCAGTTTAAGAGGGGGGGCCGGCAATGAGCAGTTCTTC. Translating gives CASSLRGGAGNEQFF.

This rearrangement joins TRBV15 to TRBJ2-7, with D unclear. Germline V gene sequence: CDR1 LNHNV, CDR2 YYDKDF (reference sequence). V lost 5 bases to trimming and J lost 7 bases, with 15 bases between them. The length of the CDR3 is 13 residues. CDR3: CATSSHLSGEQYF. The CDR3 DNA sequence: TGTGCCACCAGCTCTCACCTTTCGGGTGAGCAGTACTTC.

V and J are TRBV7-2 and TRBJ1-6; D remains ambiguous. CDR1 SGHTA and CDR2 FQGNSA come from the germline V gene. The CDR3 contains 10 residues. The CDR3 loop reads CFPRNSPLHF. CDR3 nucleotide sequence: TGTTTCCCCAGGAATTCACCCCTCCACTTT. Drawing the rest from reference TRBV7-2 and TRBJ1-6, the complete variable domain is GAGVSQSPSNKVTEKGKDVELRCDPISGHTALYWYRQSLGQGLEFLIYFQGNSAPDKSGLPSDRFSAERTGGSVSTLTIQRTQQEDSAVYLCFPRNSPLHFGNGTRLTVT.

This chain links TRBV4-1 with TRBJ1-1, with D possibly matching TRBD1 (5 bases). CDR3 size: 14 residues. The germline V and J ends were trimmed by 4 bases and 5 bases, with 14 bases remaining between them. Germline values: CDR1 MGHRA, CDR2 YSYEKL. CDR3 loop: CASSLLSGGTEAFF. The CDR3 DNA follows: TGCGCCAGCAGCCTCCTTTCCGGGGGGACTGAAGCTTTCTTT.

This sequence joins TRBV6-5 and TRBJ1-5, with D unresolved. Germline V gene sequence: CDR1 MNHEY, CDR2 SVGAGI. The CDR3 spans 15 residues. V dropped 5 bases and J dropped 0 bases, with 11 bases sitting between them. CDR3 protein: CASSPRSFSNQPQHF. In nucleotides, the CDR3 is TGTGCCAGCAGTCCCCGGTCTTTTAGCAATCAGCCCCAGCATTTT.

This clone came up a few times. The gene calls are TRBV5-5 and TRBJ2-3; 13 nucleotides line up with TRBD2. Germline V lookup: CDR1 SGHKS, CDR2 YYEKEE (reference sequence). CDR3 length equals 17 residues. Unmatched junction bases numbered 10, after V lost 2 bases and J lost 7 bases. The CDR3 DNA sequence: TGTGCCAGCAGCTTCCAAACTAGCGGGAGGGTATACCATACGCAGTATTTT. This sequence encodes CASSFQTSGRVYHTQYF.